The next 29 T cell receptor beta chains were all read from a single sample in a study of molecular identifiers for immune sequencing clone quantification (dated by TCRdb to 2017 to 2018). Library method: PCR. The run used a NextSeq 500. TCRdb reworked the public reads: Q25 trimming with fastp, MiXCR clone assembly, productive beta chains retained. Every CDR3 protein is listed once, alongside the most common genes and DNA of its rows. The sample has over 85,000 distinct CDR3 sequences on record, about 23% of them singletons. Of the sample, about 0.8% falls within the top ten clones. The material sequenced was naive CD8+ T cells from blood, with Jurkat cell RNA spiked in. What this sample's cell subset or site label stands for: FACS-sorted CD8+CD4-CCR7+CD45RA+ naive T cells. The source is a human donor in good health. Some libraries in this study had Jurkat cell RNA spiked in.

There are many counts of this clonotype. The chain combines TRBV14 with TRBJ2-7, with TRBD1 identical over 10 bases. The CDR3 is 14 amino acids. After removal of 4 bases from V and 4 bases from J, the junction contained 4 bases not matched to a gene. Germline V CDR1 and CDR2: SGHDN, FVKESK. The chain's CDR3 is CASSLGQGLYEQYF. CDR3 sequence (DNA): TGTGCCAGCAGCCTGGGACAGGGGCTGTACGAGCAGTACTTC.

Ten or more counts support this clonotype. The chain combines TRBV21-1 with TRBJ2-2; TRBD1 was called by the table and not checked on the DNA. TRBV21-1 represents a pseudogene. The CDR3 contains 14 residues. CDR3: CASRRQTHTGELFF. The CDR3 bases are TGTGCCAGCAGAAGACAGACCCACACCGGGGAGCTGTTTTTT.

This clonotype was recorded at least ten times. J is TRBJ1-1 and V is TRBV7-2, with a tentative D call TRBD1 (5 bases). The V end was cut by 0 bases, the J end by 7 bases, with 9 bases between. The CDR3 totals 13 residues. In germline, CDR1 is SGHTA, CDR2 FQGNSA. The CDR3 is CASSLALGDEAFF. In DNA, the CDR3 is TGTGCCAGCAGCTTAGCGCTGGGGGATGAAGCTTTCTTT.

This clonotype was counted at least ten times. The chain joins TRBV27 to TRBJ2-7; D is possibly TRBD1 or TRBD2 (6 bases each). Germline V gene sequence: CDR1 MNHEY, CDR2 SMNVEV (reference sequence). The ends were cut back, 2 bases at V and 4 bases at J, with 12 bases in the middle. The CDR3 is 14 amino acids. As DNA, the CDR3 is TGTGCCAGCAGTTTAACAACGGGGGCATACGAGCAGTACTTC. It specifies CASSLTTGAYEQYF.

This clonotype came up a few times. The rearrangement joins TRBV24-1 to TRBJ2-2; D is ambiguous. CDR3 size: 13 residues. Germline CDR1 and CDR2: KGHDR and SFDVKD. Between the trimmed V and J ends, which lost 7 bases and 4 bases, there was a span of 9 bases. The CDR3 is CATRSKITGELFF. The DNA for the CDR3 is TGTGCCACCAGAAGCAAGATCACCGGGGAGCTGTTTTTT.

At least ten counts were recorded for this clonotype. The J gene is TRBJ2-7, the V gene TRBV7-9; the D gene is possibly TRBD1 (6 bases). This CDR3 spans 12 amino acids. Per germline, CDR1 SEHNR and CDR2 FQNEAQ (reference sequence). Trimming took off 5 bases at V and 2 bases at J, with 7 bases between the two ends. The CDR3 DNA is TGTGCCAGCAGCCCAGGGGCCTACGAGCAGTACTTC. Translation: CASSPGAYEQYF.

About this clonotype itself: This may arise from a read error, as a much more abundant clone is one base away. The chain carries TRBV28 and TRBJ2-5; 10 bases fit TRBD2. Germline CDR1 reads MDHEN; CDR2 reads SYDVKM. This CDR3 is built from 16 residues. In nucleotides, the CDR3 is TGTGCCAGCAGTTTTTTAGCGGGAGGTTGGCAAGAGGCCCAGTACTTC. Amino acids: CASSFLAGGWQEAQYF.

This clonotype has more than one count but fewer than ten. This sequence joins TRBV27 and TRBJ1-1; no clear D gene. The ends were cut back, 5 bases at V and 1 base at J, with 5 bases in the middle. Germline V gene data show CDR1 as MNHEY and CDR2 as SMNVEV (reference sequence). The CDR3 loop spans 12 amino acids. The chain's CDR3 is CASSTGNTEAFF. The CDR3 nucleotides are TGTGCCAGCAGTACCGGGAACACTGAAGCTTTCTTT.

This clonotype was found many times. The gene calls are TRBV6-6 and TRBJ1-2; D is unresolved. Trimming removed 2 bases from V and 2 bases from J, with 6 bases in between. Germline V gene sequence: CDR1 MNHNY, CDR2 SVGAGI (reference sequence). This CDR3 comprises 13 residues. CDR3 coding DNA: TGTGCCAGCAGTTACGCGGGAAACTATGGCTACACCTTC. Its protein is CASSYAGNYGYTF.

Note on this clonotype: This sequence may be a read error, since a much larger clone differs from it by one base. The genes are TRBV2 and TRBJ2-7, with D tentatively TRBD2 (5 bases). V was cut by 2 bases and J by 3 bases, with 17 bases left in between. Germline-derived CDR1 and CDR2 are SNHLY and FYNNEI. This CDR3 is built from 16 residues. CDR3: CASSESGRYTLYEQYF. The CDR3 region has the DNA TGTGCCAGCAGTGAAAGCGGACGGTACACCCTCTACGAGCAGTACTTC.

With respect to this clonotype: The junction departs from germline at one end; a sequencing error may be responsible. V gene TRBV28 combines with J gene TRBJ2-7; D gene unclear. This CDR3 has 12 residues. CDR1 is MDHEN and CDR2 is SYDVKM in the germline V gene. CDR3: CASSLRFVEQHF. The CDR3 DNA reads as TGTGCCAGCAGCCTCCGTTTTGTCGAGCAGCACTTC.

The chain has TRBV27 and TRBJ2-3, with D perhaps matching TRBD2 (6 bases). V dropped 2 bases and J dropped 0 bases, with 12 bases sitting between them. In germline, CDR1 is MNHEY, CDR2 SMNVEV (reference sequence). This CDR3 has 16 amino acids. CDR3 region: CASSLVAVVSTDTQYF. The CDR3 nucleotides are TGTGCCAGCAGTTTAGTAGCGGTAGTGAGCACAGATACGCAGTATTTT.

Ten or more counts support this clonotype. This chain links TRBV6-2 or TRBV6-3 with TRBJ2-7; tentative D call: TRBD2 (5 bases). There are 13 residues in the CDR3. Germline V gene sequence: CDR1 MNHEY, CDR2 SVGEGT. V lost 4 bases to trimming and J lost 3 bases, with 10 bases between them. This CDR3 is CASSFGGNYEQYF. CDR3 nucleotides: TGTGCCAGCAGTTTTGGAGGAAACTACGAGCAGTACTTC.

This CDR3 reads CASRASSYSYEQYF. In nucleotides, the CDR3 is TGTGCCAGCAGGGCTAGCTCCTACTCCTACGAGCAGTACTTC. V gene TRBV6-5 combines with J gene TRBJ2-7; possibly TRBD2 for D (5 bases). The germline V gene has CDR1 MNHEY and CDR2 SVGAGI. CDR3 length: 14 amino acids. The V end was cut by 6 bases, the J end by 0 bases, with 12 bases between.

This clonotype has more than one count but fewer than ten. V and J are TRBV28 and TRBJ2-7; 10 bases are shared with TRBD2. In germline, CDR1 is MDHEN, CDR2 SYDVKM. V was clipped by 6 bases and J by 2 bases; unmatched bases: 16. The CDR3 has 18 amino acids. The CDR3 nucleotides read TGTGCCAGCAGCTCAAAGGAGCTAGCGGGAGACCCCACCTACGAGCAGTACTTC. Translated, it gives CASSSKELAGDPTYEQYF.

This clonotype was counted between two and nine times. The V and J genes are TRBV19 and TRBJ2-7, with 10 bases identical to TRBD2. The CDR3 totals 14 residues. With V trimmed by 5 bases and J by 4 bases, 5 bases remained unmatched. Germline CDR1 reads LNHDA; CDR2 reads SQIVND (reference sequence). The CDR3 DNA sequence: TGTGCCAGTAGTTCAGCGGGAGGGCCTTACGAGCAGTACTTC. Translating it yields CASSSAGGPYEQYF. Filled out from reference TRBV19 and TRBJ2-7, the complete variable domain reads DGGITQSPKYLFRKEGQNVTLSCEQNLNHDAMYWYRQDPGQGLRLIYYSQIVNDFQKGDIAEGYSVSREKKESFPLTVTSAQKNPTAFYLCASSSAGGPYEQYFGPGTRLTVT.

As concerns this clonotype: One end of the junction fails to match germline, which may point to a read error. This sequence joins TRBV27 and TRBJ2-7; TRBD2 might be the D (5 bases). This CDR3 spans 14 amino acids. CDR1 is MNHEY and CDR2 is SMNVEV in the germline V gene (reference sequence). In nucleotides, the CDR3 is TGTGCCAGCAGTTTATCGCCCGGGAAGTACGGGCAGTACTTC. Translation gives CASSLSPGKYGQYF.

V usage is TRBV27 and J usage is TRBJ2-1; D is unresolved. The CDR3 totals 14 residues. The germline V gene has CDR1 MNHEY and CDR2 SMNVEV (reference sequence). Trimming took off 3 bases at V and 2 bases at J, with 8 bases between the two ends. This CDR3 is CASSFGRTYNEQFF. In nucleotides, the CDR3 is TGTGCCAGCAGTTTTGGCAGGACCTACAATGAGCAGTTCTTC.

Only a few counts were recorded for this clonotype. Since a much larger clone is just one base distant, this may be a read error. Written as DNA, the CDR3 is TGCGCCAGCAAGAGGGTAGCGGGACGCACAGATACGCAGTATTTT. It encodes CASKRVAGRTDTQYF. The V gene is TRBV5-1, the J gene TRBJ2-3; TRBD2 aligns across 8 bases. The CDR3 length is 15 residues. After removal of 6 bases from V and 1 base from J, the junction contained 7 bases not matched to a gene. In germline, CDR1 is SGHRS, CDR2 YFSETQ. Complete variable domain (other parts from reference TRBV5-1 and TRBJ2-3): KAGVTQTPRYLIKTRGQQVTLSCSPISGHRSVSWYQQTPGQGLQFLFEYFSETQRNKGNFPGRFSGRQFSNSRSEMNVSTLELGDSALYLCASKRVAGRTDTQYFGPGTRLTVL.

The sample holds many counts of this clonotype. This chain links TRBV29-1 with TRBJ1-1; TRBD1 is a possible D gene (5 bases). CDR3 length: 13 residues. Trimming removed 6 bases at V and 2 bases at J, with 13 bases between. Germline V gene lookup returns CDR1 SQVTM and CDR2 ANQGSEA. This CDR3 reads CSVGTGHNTEAFF. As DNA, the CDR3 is TGCAGCGTGGGCACAGGACATAACACTGAAGCTTTCTTT.

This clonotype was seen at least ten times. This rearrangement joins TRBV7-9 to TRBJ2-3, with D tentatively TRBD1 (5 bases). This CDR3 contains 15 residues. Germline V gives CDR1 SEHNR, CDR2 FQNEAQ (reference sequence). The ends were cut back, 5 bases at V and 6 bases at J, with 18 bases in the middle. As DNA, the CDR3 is TGTGCCAGCAGCGCCAGAAGACAGTTTCAGGATACGCAGTATTTT. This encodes CASSARRQFQDTQYF.

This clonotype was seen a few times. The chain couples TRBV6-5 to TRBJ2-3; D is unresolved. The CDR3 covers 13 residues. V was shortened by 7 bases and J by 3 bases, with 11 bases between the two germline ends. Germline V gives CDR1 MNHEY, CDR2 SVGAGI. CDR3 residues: CASNQASTDTQYF. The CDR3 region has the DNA TGTGCCAGCAACCAGGCATCTACAGATACGCAGTATTTT.

The CDR3 DNA sequence: TGTGCCAGTAGTATAGGGGCTTTTCCAAATCAGCCCCAGCATTTT. It translates to CASSIGAFPNQPQHF. J is TRBJ1-5 and V is TRBV19; D gene uncertain. From germline, CDR1 is LNHDA and CDR2 SQIVND (reference sequence). The CDR3 has 15 amino acids. Trimming left V 1 base short and J 4 bases short, with 11 bases between.

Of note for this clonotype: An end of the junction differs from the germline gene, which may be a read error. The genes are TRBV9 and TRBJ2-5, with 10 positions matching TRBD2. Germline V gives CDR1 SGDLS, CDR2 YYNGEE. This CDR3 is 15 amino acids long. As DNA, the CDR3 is TGTGCCAGCAGCGTGCGGACTAGCGGTAGAGAGACCCAGCACTTC. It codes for CASSVRTSGRETQHF.

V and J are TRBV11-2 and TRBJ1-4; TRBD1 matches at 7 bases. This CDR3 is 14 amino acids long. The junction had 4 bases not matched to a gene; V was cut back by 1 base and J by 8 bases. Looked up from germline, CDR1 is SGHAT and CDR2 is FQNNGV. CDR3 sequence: CASSLGQGGEKLFF. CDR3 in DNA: TGTGCCAGCAGCTTAGGACAGGGTGGAGAAAAACTGTTTTTT.

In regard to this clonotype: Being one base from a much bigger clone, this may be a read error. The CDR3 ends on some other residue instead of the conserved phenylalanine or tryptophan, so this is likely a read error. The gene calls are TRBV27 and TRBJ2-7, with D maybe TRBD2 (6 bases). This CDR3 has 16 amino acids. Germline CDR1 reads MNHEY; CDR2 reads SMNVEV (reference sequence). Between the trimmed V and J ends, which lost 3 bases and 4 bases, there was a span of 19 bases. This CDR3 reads CASSLAASGGKYEQYY. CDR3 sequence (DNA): TGTGCCAGCAGTTTGGCAGCATCCGGGGGAAAGTACGAGCAGTACTAC.

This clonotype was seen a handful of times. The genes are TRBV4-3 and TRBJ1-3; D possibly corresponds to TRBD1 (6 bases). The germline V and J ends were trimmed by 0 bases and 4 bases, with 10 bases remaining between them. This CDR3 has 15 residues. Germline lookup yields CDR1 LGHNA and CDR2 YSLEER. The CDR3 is CASSQDGDRGNTIYF. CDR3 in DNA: TGCGCCAGCAGCCAAGATGGAGACAGGGGAAACACCATATATTTT.

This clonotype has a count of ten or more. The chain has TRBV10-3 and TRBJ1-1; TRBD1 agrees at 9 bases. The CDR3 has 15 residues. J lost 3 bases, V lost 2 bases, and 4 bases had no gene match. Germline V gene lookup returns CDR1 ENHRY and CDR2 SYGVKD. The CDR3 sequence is CAISEGTGRDTEAFF. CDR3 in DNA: TGTGCCATCAGTGAGGGGACAGGGAGGGACACTGAAGCTTTCTTT.

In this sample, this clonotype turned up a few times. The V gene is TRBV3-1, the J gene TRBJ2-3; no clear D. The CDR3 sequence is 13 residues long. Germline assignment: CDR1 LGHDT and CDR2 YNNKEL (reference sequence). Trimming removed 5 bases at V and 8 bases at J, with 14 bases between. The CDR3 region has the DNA TGTGCCAGCAGCGATTTAAATAGAGGTACGCAGTATTTT. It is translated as CASSDLNRGTQYF.